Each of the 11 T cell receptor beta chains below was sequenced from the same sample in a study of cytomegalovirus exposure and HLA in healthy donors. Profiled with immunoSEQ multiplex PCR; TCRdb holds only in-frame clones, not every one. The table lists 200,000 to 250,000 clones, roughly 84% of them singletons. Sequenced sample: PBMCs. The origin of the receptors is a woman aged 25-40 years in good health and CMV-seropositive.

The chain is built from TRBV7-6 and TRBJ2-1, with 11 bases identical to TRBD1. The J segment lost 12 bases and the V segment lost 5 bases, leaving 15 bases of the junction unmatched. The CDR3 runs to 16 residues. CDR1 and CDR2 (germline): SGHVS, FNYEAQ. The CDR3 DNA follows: TGTGCCAGCAGCCCAAGCCGAGGACAGGGGGCGGGAGGGCAGTTCTTC. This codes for CASSPSRGQGAGGQFF.

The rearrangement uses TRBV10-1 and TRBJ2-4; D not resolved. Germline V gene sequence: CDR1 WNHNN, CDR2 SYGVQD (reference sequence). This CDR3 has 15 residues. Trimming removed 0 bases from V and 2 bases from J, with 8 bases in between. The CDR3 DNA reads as TGCGCCAGCAGTGAGTCGATTTTGCCCAAAAACATTCAGTACTTC. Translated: CASSESILPKNIQYF.

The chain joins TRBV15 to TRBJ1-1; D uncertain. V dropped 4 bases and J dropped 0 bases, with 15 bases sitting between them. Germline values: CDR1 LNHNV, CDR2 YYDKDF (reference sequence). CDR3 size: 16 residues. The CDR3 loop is CATSIERGFMNTEAFF. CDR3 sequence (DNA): TGTGCCACCAGCATAGAGCGGGGTTTCATGAACACTGAAGCTTTCTTT.

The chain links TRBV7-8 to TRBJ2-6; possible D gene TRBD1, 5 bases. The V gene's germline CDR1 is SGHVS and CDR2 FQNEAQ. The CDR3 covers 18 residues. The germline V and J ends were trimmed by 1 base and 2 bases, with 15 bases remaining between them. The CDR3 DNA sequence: TGTGCCAGCAGCTTAGGGGGCAGCAGGGTTACTGGGGCCAACGTCCTGACTTTC. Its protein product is CASSLGGSRVTGANVLTF. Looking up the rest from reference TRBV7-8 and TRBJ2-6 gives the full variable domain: GAGVSQSPRYKVAKRGQDVALRCDPISGHVSLFWYQQALGQGPEFLTYFQNEAQLDKSGLPSDRFFAERPEGSVSTLKIQRTQQEDSAVYLCASSLGGSRVTGANVLTFGAGSRLTVL.

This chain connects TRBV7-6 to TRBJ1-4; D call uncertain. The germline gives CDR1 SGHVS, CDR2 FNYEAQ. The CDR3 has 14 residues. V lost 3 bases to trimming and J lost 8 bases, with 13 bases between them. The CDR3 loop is CASSLGGETEKLFF. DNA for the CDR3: TGTGCCAGCAGCTTGGGTGGGGAGACAGAAAAACTGTTTTTT.

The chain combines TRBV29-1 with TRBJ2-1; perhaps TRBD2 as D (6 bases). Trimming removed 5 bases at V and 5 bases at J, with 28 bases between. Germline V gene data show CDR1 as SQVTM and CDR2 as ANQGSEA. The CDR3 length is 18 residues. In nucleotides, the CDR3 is TGCAGCGTTAGCCTTCTTGTCGAGGGGCTAGCGCGGAACAATGAGCAGTTCTTC. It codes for CSVSLLVEGLARNNEQFF.

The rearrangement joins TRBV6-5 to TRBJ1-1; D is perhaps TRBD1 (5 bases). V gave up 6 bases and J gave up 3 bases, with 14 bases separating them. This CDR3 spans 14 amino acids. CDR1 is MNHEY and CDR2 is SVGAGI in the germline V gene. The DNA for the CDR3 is TGTGCCAGCAGCCACGGACAAGCCGACACTGAAGCTTTCTTT. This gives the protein CASSHGQADTEAFF.

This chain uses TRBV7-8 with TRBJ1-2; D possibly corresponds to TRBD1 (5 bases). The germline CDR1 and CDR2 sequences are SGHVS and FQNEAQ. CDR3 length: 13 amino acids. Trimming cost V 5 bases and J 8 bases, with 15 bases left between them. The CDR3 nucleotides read TGTGCCAGCAGCCCGAAGGGGCAACGAGGCTACACCTTC. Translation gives CASSPKGQRGYTF.

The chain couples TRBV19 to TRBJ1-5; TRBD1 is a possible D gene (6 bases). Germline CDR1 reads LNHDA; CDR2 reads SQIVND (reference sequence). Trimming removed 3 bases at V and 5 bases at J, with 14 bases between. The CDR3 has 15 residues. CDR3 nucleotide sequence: TGTGCCAGTAGTATTAGGTCGGGGGCGGATCAGCCCCAGCATTTT. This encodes CASSIRSGADQPQHF.

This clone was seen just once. For the CDR3, the DNA is TGTGCCAGCAGCGAATCCGGACTAGCGGGAGTAAAGGAGAATGAGCAGTTCTTC. Its translation is CASSESGLAGVKENEQFF. The rearrangement joins TRBV9 to TRBJ2-1; TRBD2 aligns across 13 bases. The CDR3 sequence is 18 residues long. The trim removed 3 bases at V and 7 bases at J, leaving 13 bases unmatched. The germline V gene encodes CDR1 SGDLS and CDR2 YYNGEE.

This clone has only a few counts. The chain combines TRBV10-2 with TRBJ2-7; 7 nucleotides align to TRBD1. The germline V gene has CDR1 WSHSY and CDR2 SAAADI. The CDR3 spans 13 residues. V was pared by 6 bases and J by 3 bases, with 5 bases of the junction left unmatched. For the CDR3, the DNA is TGCGCCAGCAGCCTTGACAGGGACTACGAGCAGTACTTC. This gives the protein CASSLDRDYEQYF.